This T cell receptor beta chain was recovered during a study of neurological immune-mediated disorders. General observations from the study: No expanded-clone CDR3 amino acid sequence recurred across subjects, suggesting private TCR-beta repertoires.

A single record per CDR3 protein comes from TCRdb applying MiXCR to the 5' RACE reads. The sample shows some 35,000 distinct CDR3 sequences, 11% of them seen only once. This clonotype has ten or more counts. Its target is unknown. CDR3 length: 15 residues. Germline V gene data show CDR1 as LGHNA and CDR2 as YNFKEQ. V was clipped by 0 bases and J by 2 bases, with 10 bases between them. The receptor was isolated from a young woman with HTLV-1-associated myelopathy (HAM/TSP). The chain joins TRBV4-2 to TRBJ1-2, with D unclear. The sample taken for sequencing was CD4+ T cells from blood. CDR3 in amino acids: CASSQDPGKNYGYTF. CDR3 bases: TGTGCCAGCAGCCAAGATCCCGGGAAGAACTATGGCTACACCTTC.